Presented here are 30 T cell receptor beta chains from one specimen sequenced in a study of cytomegalovirus exposure and HLA in healthy donors. The PCR employed 60 Vbeta primers together with 13 Jbeta primers. Clones were sequenced by immunoSEQ multiplex PCR, and TCRdb holds only the in-frame ones, with some missing. The sample contains some 110,000 clones, around 10% of which appear only once. Sequencing was carried out using PBMCs. The receptors stem from a man aged 25 to 45 in good health and CMV-seronegative.

This clone occurred a few times. This chain connects TRBV28 to TRBJ1-5; D gene unclear. The CDR3 sequence is 12 residues long. In germline, CDR1 is MDHEN, CDR2 SYDVKM. Trimming took 11 bases from V and 1 from J, leaving 9 bases between them. CDR3 in amino acids: CALGGSNQPQHF. The CDR3 DNA reads as TGTGCCCTAGGCGGGAGCAATCAGCCCCAGCATTTT.

This sequence joins TRBV13 and TRBJ2-3, with 14 bases lining up with TRBD2. The CDR3 is 14 residues long. Unmatched junction bases numbered 8, after V lost 4 bases and J lost 14 bases. Germline V gene data show CDR1 as PRHDT and CDR2 as FYEKMQ (reference sequence). CDR3 sequence: CASSSSTSGRALYF. Written as DNA, the CDR3 is TGTGCCAGCAGCTCATCGACTAGCGGGAGGGCTTTGTATTTT.

The chain carries TRBV5-1 and TRBJ2-7; D ambiguous. Germline lookup yields CDR1 SGHRS and CDR2 YFSETQ. The CDR3 runs 14 residues. The ends were cut back, 0 bases at V and 0 bases at J, with 7 bases in the middle. The CDR3 sequence is CASSLVAYSYEQYF. In nucleotides, the CDR3 is TGCGCCAGCAGCTTGGTCGCCTACTCCTACGAGCAGTACTTC.

This clone appeared a few times. This chain connects TRBV4-1 to TRBJ1-5; 9 bases are a match to TRBD1. Germline loops: CDR1 MGHRA, CDR2 YSYEKL. Unmatched junction bases numbered 2, after V lost 4 bases and J lost 4 bases. This CDR3 contains 14 residues. The CDR3 DNA follows: TGCGCCAGCAGCCGGACAGGGGAGAATCAGCCCCAGCATTTT. It yields the protein CASSRTGENQPQHF.

This clone has more than one count but fewer than ten. V usage is TRBV5-1 and J usage is TRBJ2-7; 8 nucleotides align to TRBD1. The CDR3 has 15 amino acids. Germline CDR1 is SGHRS and CDR2 is YFSETQ. After removal of 2 bases from V and 6 bases from J, the junction contained 10 bases not matched to a gene. CDR3: CASSFATGAPAEQYF. CDR3 nucleotide sequence: TGCGCCAGCAGCTTCGCGACAGGGGCCCCGGCCGAGCAGTACTTC. Complete variable domain (other parts from reference TRBV5-1 and TRBJ2-7): KAGVTQTPRYLIKTRGQQVTLSCSPISGHRSVSWYQQTPGQGLQFLFEYFSETQRNKGNFPGRFSGRQFSNSRSEMNVSTLELGDSALYLCASSFATGAPAEQYFGPGTRLTVT.

The sample holds a few counts of this clone. This chain joins TRBV5-1 and TRBJ1-3; tentatively, D is TRBD1 (5 bases). Trimming stripped 7 bases from V and 0 bases from J, with 17 bases between. Per germline, CDR1 SGHRS and CDR2 YFSETQ. The CDR3 contains 16 residues. Written as DNA, the CDR3 is TGCGCCAGCTCCAAGGAAGTACAGGCCTCTGGAAACACCATATATTTT. This gives the protein CASSKEVQASGNTIYF.

The chain has TRBV18 and TRBJ2-7, with a tentative D call TRBD2 (5 bases). Trimming took off 6 bases at V and 0 bases at J, with 21 bases between the two ends. The CDR3 sequence is 17 residues long. CDR1 KGHSH and CDR2 LQKENI come from the germline V gene. In DNA form, the CDR3 reads TGTGCCAGCTCCGACCGGACTTGGGGTGTAAGCTCCTACGAGCAGTACTTC. Translating gives CASSDRTWGVSSYEQYF.

V gene TRBV28 combines with J gene TRBJ1-5; D is uncertain. Trimming removed 3 bases at V and 4 bases at J, with 10 bases between. CDR1 is MDHEN, CDR2 SYDVKM, per germline. CDR3 length: 14 amino acids. CDR3 in amino acids: CASSFRVLNQPQHF. CDR3 nucleotide sequence: TGTGCCAGCAGTTTTAGAGTCCTTAATCAGCCCCAGCATTTT.

This chain joins TRBV18 and TRBJ2-5; the D is unclear. The J call may be incorrect, as the DNA end agrees better with TRBJ2-7. CDR3 length equals 13 residues. In germline, CDR1 is KGHSH, CDR2 LQKENI. The CDR3 DNA reads TGTGCCAGCTCACCAAGCGAGGTCCACGAGCAGTACTTC. As protein: CASSPSEVHEQYF.

J is TRBJ1-1 and V is TRBV19; TRBD1 matches at 7 bases. The CDR3 runs to 17 residues. V lost 5 bases to trimming and J lost 1 base; unmatched junction nucleotides: 13. CDR1 is LNHDA and CDR2 is SQIVND in the germline V gene (reference sequence). DNA of the CDR3: TGTGCCAGTAGTGTGAGTTCCACAGGGGCCAAGAACACTGAAGCTTTCTTT. Its protein product is CASSVSSTGAKNTEAFF.

In its sample, this clone was seen a few times. V usage is TRBV7-9 and J usage is TRBJ1-1, with 9 bases matching TRBD1. The CDR3 loop spans 14 amino acids. The J segment lost 3 bases and the V segment lost 4 bases, leaving 3 bases of the junction unmatched. Germline CDR1 and CDR2: SEHNR and FQNEAQ (reference sequence). The CDR3 DNA follows: TGTGCCAGCAGCTCCCGGGACAGGGACACTGAAGCTTTCTTT. It codes for CASSSRDRDTEAFF.

The gene calls are TRBV29-1 and TRBJ1-1, with 7 nucleotides matching TRBD1. Germline V lookup: CDR1 SQVTM, CDR2 ANQGSEA. V shed 0 bases, J shed 2 bases, and the junction held 6 bases outside the gene matches. The CDR3 contains 15 residues. CDR3 region: CSVEDTGVINTEAFF. The CDR3 coding sequence is TGCAGCGTTGAAGACACAGGGGTAATAAACACTGAAGCTTTCTTT.

This clone was detected only a few times. V gene TRBV5-1 combines with J gene TRBJ2-1; D remains unclear. This CDR3 comprises 15 residues. In germline, CDR1 is SGHRS, CDR2 YFSETQ. Trimming cost V 2 bases and J 0 bases, with 9 bases left between them. The CDR3 protein is CASSLGTASYNEQFF. The DNA for the CDR3 is TGCGCCAGCAGCTTAGGAACAGCCTCCTACAATGAGCAGTTCTTC. Drawing the rest from reference TRBV5-1 and TRBJ2-1, the complete variable domain is KAGVTQTPRYLIKTRGQQVTLSCSPISGHRSVSWYQQTPGQGLQFLFEYFSETQRNKGNFPGRFSGRQFSNSRSEMNVSTLELGDSALYLCASSLGTASYNEQFFGPGTRLTVL.

CDR3 bases: TGTGCCAGCAGCGAGGGACAGGGACCTTCCTACGAGCAGTACTTC. The encoded protein is CASSEGQGPSYEQYF. The rearrangement uses TRBV9 and TRBJ2-7; 9 bases align to TRBD1. After removal of 3 bases from V and 1 base from J, the junction contained 5 bases not matched to a gene. The germline CDR1 and CDR2 sequences are SGDLS and YYNGEE. This CDR3 is 15 amino acids long. Looking up the rest from reference TRBV9 and TRBJ2-7 gives the full variable domain: DSGVTQTPKHLITATGQRVTLRCSPRSGDLSVYWYQQSLDQGLQFLIQYYNGEERAKGNILERFSAQQFPDLHSELNLSSLELGDSALYFCASSEGQGPSYEQYFGPGTRLTVT.

This clone was counted only a few times. The chain links TRBV6-5 to TRBJ2-2, with 7 bases aligning to TRBD1. The CDR3 is 16 residues long. Germline CDR1 reads MNHEY; CDR2 reads SVGAGI. The V segment lost 3 bases and the J segment 5 bases; nucleotides outside the gene matches: 9. CDR3 sequence: CASSYKPTGITGELFF. DNA of the CDR3: TGTGCCAGCAGTTATAAACCGACAGGGATTACCGGGGAGCTGTTTTTT.

This clone was seen only a few times. The chain links TRBV5-4 to TRBJ1-2, with 10 bases identical to TRBD1. This CDR3 is 13 amino acids long. Germline assignment: CDR1 SGHNT and CDR2 YYREEE (reference sequence). The ends lost 2 bases at V and 8 bases at J; junction bases unmatched: 3. The DNA of the CDR3 is TGTGCCAGCAGCTTCGGACAGGGGGGCGGCTACACCTTC. Protein sequence: CASSFGQGGGYTF.

This clone was counted many times. The rearrangement joins TRBV5-8 to TRBJ2-1; TRBD2 aligns across 7 bases. Germline values: CDR1 SGHTS, CDR2 YDEGEE. V shed 4 bases and J 0 bases; nucleotides not matched to a gene: 4. This CDR3 has 15 residues. CDR3 DNA sequence: TGTGCCAGCAGCACGGGACTAAGCTCCTACAATGAGCAGTTCTTC. Amino acids: CASSTGLSSYNEQFF.

Regarding this clone: The junction differs from germline at one of its ends, possibly a read error. V and J are TRBV5-6 and TRBJ2-1, with a possible D match to TRBD1 (5 bases). The germline CDR1 and CDR2 sequences are SGHDT and YYEEEE. This CDR3 region has 16 residues. This CDR3 is CASSLGQPGSNNYLVF. DNA for the CDR3: TGTGCCAGCAGCTTGGGACAGCCAGGGTCTAACAACTATCTGGTCTTC.

This clone was detected a few times. The gene calls are TRBV30 and TRBJ2-5; 14 nucleotides align to TRBD2. The CDR3 totals 16 residues. The J segment lost 5 bases and the V segment lost 3 bases, leaving 8 bases of the junction unmatched. Germline V gene lookup returns CDR1 GTSNPN and CDR2 SVGIG (reference sequence). CDR3 DNA sequence: TGTGCCTGGAGGACCGGGACTAGCGGGGGTATGGAGACCCAGTACTTC. Translated: CAWRTGTSGGMETQYF.

The CDR3 spells CASSPRAETQYF. The CDR3, as DNA: TGTGCCAGCTCACCGAGGGCAGAGACCCAGTACTTC. V gene TRBV18 combines with J gene TRBJ2-5, with a tentative D call TRBD2 (5 bases). Germline V gene data show CDR1 as KGHSH and CDR2 as LQKENI. With 3 bases removed from V and 4 bases from J, the gap between germline ends came to 6 bases. This CDR3 comprises 12 residues.

This clone was seen only a few times. This chain uses TRBV7-9 with TRBJ1-2, with 7 bases fitting TRBD1. Germline V CDR1 and CDR2: SEHNR, FQNEAQ (reference sequence). There are 13 residues in the CDR3. The V gene end was trimmed by 4 bases and the J gene end by 8 bases; junction bases not matched to a gene: 7. The CDR3 loop is CASSSYRGDGYTF. The CDR3 DNA reads TGTGCCAGCAGCTCATACAGGGGTGACGGCTACACCTTC.

The table lists this clone with a few counts. The chain uses TRBV18 and TRBJ1-2; D is perhaps TRBD1 (5 bases). The CDR3 extends over 13 amino acids. The germline gives CDR1 KGHSH, CDR2 LQKENI. Trimming removed 6 bases at V and 4 bases at J, with 12 bases between. The CDR3 loop reads CASSPDKGYGYTF. CDR3 sequence (DNA): TGTGCCAGCTCCCCGGACAAAGGCTATGGCTACACCTTC.

This rearrangement joins TRBV4-2 to TRBJ2-1; TRBD2 is a possible D gene (6 bases). Germline loops: CDR1 LGHNA, CDR2 YNFKEQ. The CDR3 has 19 amino acids. V was trimmed by 0 bases and J by 6 bases, leaving 24 bases between them. The CDR3 reads CASSQDIPSALMGGNEQFF. The CDR3 region has the DNA TGTGCCAGCAGCCAAGATATTCCCTCCGCCCTAATGGGGGGCAATGAGCAGTTCTTC.

The V gene is TRBV6-4, the J gene TRBJ2-2, with TRBD2 identical over 12 bases. V gave up 6 bases and J gave up 7 bases; unmatched junction bases: 9. This CDR3 has 16 residues. From germline, CDR1 is MRHNA and CDR2 SNTAGT. As DNA, the CDR3 is TGTGCCAGCAGCCAAGGACTAGCGGGATTGGTCGGGGAGCTGTTTTTT. The encoded protein is CASSQGLAGLVGELFF.

The genes are TRBV25-1 and TRBJ1-6; maybe TRBD1 (5 bases). There are 16 residues in the CDR3. V was pared by 2 bases and J by 7 bases, with 15 bases between. The V gene's germline CDR1 is MGHDK and CDR2 SYGVNS. CDR3 residues: CASSEVLGAGNSPLHF. In DNA, the CDR3 is TGTGCCAGCAGTGAAGTTCTAGGGGCAGGAAATTCACCCCTCCACTTT. The variable domain in full, with the rest retrieved from reference TRBV25-1 and TRBJ1-6, is EADIYQTPRYLVIGTGKKITLECSQTMGHDKMYWYQQDPGMELHLIHYSYGVNSTEKGDLSSESTVSRIRTEHFPLTLESARPSHTSQYLCASSEVLGAGNSPLHFGNGTRLTVT.

This clone was counted a few times. The chain combines TRBV6-5 with TRBJ2-7; no firm D call. The CDR3 runs to 16 residues. Trimming pared 0 bases from V and 0 bases from J, leaving 12 bases between. CDR1 and CDR2 (germline): MNHEY, SVGAGI. CDR3 in amino acids: CASSYSLTPSSYEQYF. The CDR3 DNA reads TGTGCCAGCAGTTACTCGTTGACTCCCAGCTCCTACGAGCAGTACTTC.

CDR3 sequence (DNA): TGTGCCAGCAGTTACGGCAGACAAGACAACTATGGCTACACCTTC. As protein: CASSYGRQDNYGYTF. The chain couples TRBV6-5 to TRBJ1-2; D gene ambiguous. V was clipped by 2 bases and J by 2 bases, with 12 bases between them. In germline, CDR1 is MNHEY, CDR2 SVGAGI. The CDR3 loop spans 15 amino acids.

V gene TRBV20-1 combines with J gene TRBJ2-3; D is unresolved. The CDR3 sequence is 11 residues long. The germline CDR1 and CDR2 sequences are DFQATT and SNEGSKA (reference sequence). CDR3 region: CSPTGTDTQYF. The CDR3 bases are TGCAGCCCCACGGGCACAGATACGCAGTATTTT.

This chain uses TRBV5-1 with TRBJ2-1, with D perhaps TRBD1 (6 bases). Between the trimmed V and J ends, which lost 4 bases and 8 bases, there was a span of 19 bases. This CDR3 has 15 amino acids. Germline V gives CDR1 SGHRS, CDR2 YFSETQ. For the CDR3, the DNA is TGCGCCAGCAGCCTTAGGGGGAACCCCGGGGATGAGCAGTTCTTC. It codes for CASSLRGNPGDEQFF.

In this sample, this clone turned up a few times. The V gene is TRBV5-6, the J gene TRBJ1-4, with D perhaps TRBD1 (5 bases). Germline values: CDR1 SGHDT, CDR2 YYEEEE. There are 15 residues in the CDR3. The ends were cut back, 4 bases at V and 0 bases at J, with 10 bases in the middle. CDR3 DNA: TGTGCCAGCAGCGAAAAAGGGGCAACTAATGAAAAACTGTTTTTT. Translating it yields CASSEKGATNEKLFF.